This T cell receptor beta chain was captured by sequencing in a study of T-cell reconstitution after alpha-beta-depleted transplantation in children. Study observations and caveats: It was newly produced T cells that mostly accounted for T-cell counts and diversity one year after transplant. Several hundred rapidly expanded clones from non-depleted graft cells reportedly supplied alpha-beta T cells about two months post-transplant.

The CDR3 runs to 16 residues. Trimming removed 4 bases from V and 6 bases from J; junction bases left unmatched: 9. Germline CDR1 reads SGHRS; CDR2 reads YFSETQ. This clonotype has more than one count but fewer than ten. Its antigen is unknown. TCRbeta library preparation incorporated unique molecular identifiers. TCRdb reprocessed the PCR reads with MiXCR, giving one entry per CDR3 protein. The sample contains 500,000 to 600,000 distinct CDR3 sequences, about a quarter of which appear only once. The receptor was isolated from a boy under two years old with Wiskott-Aldrich syndrome, due to receive a stem cell transplant. The chain uses TRBV5-1 and TRBJ2-2, with 10 bases matching TRBD1. Sequences were derived from PBMCs, sampled before TCRalphabeta/CD19-depleted stem cell transplant. CDR3 residues: CASSPTSDRGSGELFF. The CDR3 DNA sequence: TGCGCCAGCAGCCCGACATCGGACAGGGGGTCCGGGGAGCTGTTTTTT.